This record looks at one T cell receptor (beta chain) sequence and its context. Its recognized antigen is unknown. One base away there is no much larger clone; base qualities are not given. The record originates from a study of shared clonotypes between healthy human individuals (TCRdb year 2020). Study-wide context: The cohort comprised two women and three men aged 18 to 49 years. For each donor, three plates each were used for CD4 naive and CD4 memory, two plates were used for CD8 naive, and one plate was used for CD8 memory. Leukapheresis yielded between about 0.85 and 10 billion PBMCs per donor. Blood TCR repertoires of a handful of healthy adults were deeply sequenced to estimate repertoire size and the extent of clonotype sharing between individuals. To increase sequencing depth and limit assay-specific biases, different laboratories used diverse techniques to prepare libraries and sequence TCR repertoires.

CDR1 and CDR2, per the germline V gene, are WSHSY and SAAADI. From the cysteine up to the phenylalanine, the CDR3 has a length of 14 residues. The only DNA kept is the CDR3, 42 bases in frame from the first base. V drops 7 bases and J drops 1 base, leaving 11 bases in between. CD8 naive samples were CD45RO-negative cells positively selected for CCR7, giving a CD45RA+CCR7+ population that excluded TemRA cells. The donors were healthy, HIV-negative adults who had no recently reported acute infections or vaccinations. Only Caucasian adults living in Nashville, Tennessee, USA were represented among the donors. Blood was collected by leukapheresis, and PBMCs were isolated by Ficoll-Histopaque density gradient centrifugation and then cryopreserved in liquid nitrogen vapor phase. Analytical flow cytometry was used to check the purity and quantity of each magnetically sorted T cell population. Genomic DNA was isolated from every sorted fraction and measured by UV absorbance on a Nanodrop 2000c.

Points the paper makes about the study in general: Across a few donors, around 5.4% of naive CD4, approximately 4% of naive CD8, about 2% of memory CD4, and approximately 0.42% of memory CD8 clonotypes were shared. Only blood was sampled, and tissue TCR repertoires likely differ from those in blood. Larger estimated clonotype richness was generally found for naive subsets than for memory subsets. The small number of donors limited the genetic and exposure-history diversity represented. Even with the large sequencing depth, rarefaction of the sorted-subset datasets indicated that sequencing was incomplete. Higher generation probabilities were observed for clonotypes shared by all four sorted-subset donors than for non-shared clonotypes. Pairwise subsampling indicated that sequencing depth was expected to affect the degree of clonotype sharing among donors.

Using the deep immunoSEQ assay, TCR CDR3 regions were amplified from genomic DNA by multiplex PCR. Extracted genomic DNA from each cell subset was distributed evenly across all wells of several immunoSEQ 96-well plates, and each plate was treated as a replicate. For sorted subsets, each replicate PCR was loaded with about 0.2 ug genomic DNA, equivalent to 32,000 or so T cell genomes. The purified libraries were quantified using a Qubit 3.0 fluorometer, sized with a Bioanalyzer 2100, and then quantified again using the KAPA Library Quantification kit. Each immunoSEQ 96-well plate was sequenced on its own single-read 150-cycle Illumina NextSeq 550 flow cell. In the source study's methods: Because the immunoSEQ output held only junctional sequences and lacked quality scores, the filtering could not match the filtering applied to full-length reads. Sequences were annotated with PyIR, a Python wrapper for IgBLAST v1.9, using IMGT germline references to assign V/J genes and CDR3. Any read was removed if the V/J assignment was weak (E-value above 1e-6), the CDR3 was missing, or the read contained stop codons, out-of-frame junctions, or ambiguous translated residues. V3J clonotypes were defined by identical inferred V gene, J gene, and CDR3 amino acid sequence. Percentage overlap between repertoires was calculated by dividing the number of shared unique clonotypes by the size of the smaller repertoire. RTK rarefaction, the Chao1 estimator, and Recon v2.1 estimates of unobserved clonotypes were used to assess repertoire richness. Generation probabilities were computed with OLGA for all TCRbeta clonotypes obtained by the gDNA method from a few donors. Not all clones reach the TCRdb copy of this immuneACCESS table, which keeps in-frame sequences only. Checked studies attribute under half of the gap to unresolved V genes and leave the rest unexplained. Clone size and V and J calls were adopted from that table, with D and trimming inferred from the DNA. A total of roughly 1,800,000 clones appear in this sample, approximately 94% of them only once. The ten largest clones add up to less than 1.5% of the sample.

The chain is assembled from TRBV10-2 and TRBJ1-5; the D gene is not confidently resolved. The sample was naive CD8+ T cells sorted from blood. Per the publication, the cell subset or site label means: CD45RA+CCR7+. This receptor was taken from a man younger than 30 in good health. Read as DNA, the sequence is TGCGCCAGCACCCGTGTTGGGAGCAATCAGCCCCAGCATTTT. This is translated as CASTRVGSNQPQHF.